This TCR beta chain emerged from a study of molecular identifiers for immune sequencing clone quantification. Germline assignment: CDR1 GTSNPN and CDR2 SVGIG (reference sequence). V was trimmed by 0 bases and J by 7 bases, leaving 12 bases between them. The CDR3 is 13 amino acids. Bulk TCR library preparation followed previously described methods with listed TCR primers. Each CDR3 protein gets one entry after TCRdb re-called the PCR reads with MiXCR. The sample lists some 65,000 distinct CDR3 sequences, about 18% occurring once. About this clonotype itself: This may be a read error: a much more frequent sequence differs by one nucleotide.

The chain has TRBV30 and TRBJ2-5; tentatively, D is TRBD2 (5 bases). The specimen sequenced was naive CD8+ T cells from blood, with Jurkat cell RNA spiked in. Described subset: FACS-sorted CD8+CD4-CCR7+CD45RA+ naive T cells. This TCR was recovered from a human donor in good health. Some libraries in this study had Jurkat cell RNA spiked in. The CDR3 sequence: CAWSVLQAGTQYF. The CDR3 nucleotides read TGTGCCTGGAGTGTACTTCAGGCGGGGACCCAGTACTTC.